The clone carrying this T cell receptor beta chain appeared a few times. Antigen specificity is unknown. The CDR3 is 15 residues long. Germline CDR1 SGHVS, CDR2 FQNEAQ. V shed 3 bases and J shed 6 bases, with 15 bases lying between them. Expressed TCRB transcripts got sequenced, as all isolated RNA was reverse transcribed. Here immunoSEQ multiplex PCR was the method, and the copy in TCRdb shows in-frame clones only, minus some. Found here are about 180,000 clones, roughly an eighth of them singletons; the top ten hold 0.5% to 0.75%. The data belong to a study of beta chain features in type 1 diabetes. On the study more broadly: Examined across all samples were some 99 million sorted cells. Study observations and caveats: Moderate but significant shortening of TCRB CDR3s was recorded in all four CD4+ subsets from Type 1 diabetes patients. Whether TCRB rearrangement is influenced by HLA type was left unresolved in this analysis. Among patients, naive, central memory and Treg TCRB repertoires appeared more similar than among healthy donors.

This chain uses TRBV7-8 with TRBJ1-5; D possibly corresponds to TRBD1 (5 bases). The source material was central memory CD4+ T cells from blood. This sequence was found in a woman aged 18-29 years in good health. The CDR3 spells CASSFRGGRGQPQHF. CDR3 DNA sequence: TGTGCCAGCAGCTTCCGGGGAGGAAGGGGTCAGCCCCAGCATTTT.